The 13 T cell receptor beta chains below all came from one sample that was sequenced in a study of shared T cell receptors in the human thymus. Profiling relied on immunoSEQ multiplex PCR, and the TCRdb table lists in-frame clones only, not all of them. The profile shows over 350,000 clones, more than 85% of them singletons. The sample comprised thymocytes. The receptor set was obtained from a human donor.

V is TRBV6-4 and J is TRBJ2-7, with D unresolved. The CDR3 has 10 amino acids. The V and J ends lost 10 bases and 2 bases respectively, with 6 bases between them. Looked up from germline, CDR1 is MRHNA and CDR2 is SNTAGT. The CDR3 spells CATVTYEQYF. The CDR3 DNA sequence: TGTGCCACCGTCACCTACGAGCAGTACTTC.

The gene calls are TRBV5-1 and TRBJ2-1; perhaps TRBD1 as D (6 bases). CDR1 and CDR2 from the germline V gene are SGHRS and YFSETQ. V lost 3 bases, J lost 9 bases, and 19 bases lay in between. There are 15 residues in the CDR3. CDR3 bases: TGCGCCAGCAGCTCATACAGGGTTGGGTTCGGTGAGCAGTTCTTC. Amino acid sequence: CASSSYRVGFGEQFF.

The chain combines TRBV10-2 with TRBJ2-1, with TRBD2 matching 8 bases. Germline V gene data show CDR1 as WSHSY and CDR2 as SAAADI. This CDR3 comprises 18 residues. V lost 7 bases and J lost 0; bases outside the gene matches: 14. CDR3 sequence: CASIWASGLRGSYNEQFF. The CDR3 DNA reads TGCGCCAGCATCTGGGCTAGCGGGCTGAGAGGCTCCTACAATGAGCAGTTCTTC.

This sequence joins TRBV28 and TRBJ2-1, with 11 bases identical to TRBD2. V shed 5 bases and J 3 bases; nucleotides not matched to a gene: 18. Germline values: CDR1 MDHEN, CDR2 SYDVKM. The CDR3 is 20 residues long. The CDR3 nucleotides are TGTGCCAGCAGTCCCCGCGCGGGACTAGCGGCATTCAGAGACTACAATGAGCAGTTCTTC. Translation: CASSPRAGLAAFRDYNEQFF.

The chain links TRBV27 to TRBJ2-7; 7 bases match TRBD2. This CDR3 region has 18 residues. The J segment lost 5 bases and the V segment lost 2 bases, leaving 18 bases of the junction unmatched. Germline assignment: CDR1 MNHEY and CDR2 SMNVEV (reference sequence). Written as DNA, the CDR3 is TGTGCCAGCAGTTTACCTTGGACTAGTTTCCCATCATTGAACGAGCAGTACTTC. Protein: CASSLPWTSFPSLNEQYF.

The chain joins TRBV29-1 to TRBJ1-2; no definite D call. Germline CDR1 reads SQVTM; CDR2 reads ANQGSEA. The CDR3 extends over 14 amino acids. Trimming removed 3 bases from V and 2 bases from J, with 13 bases in between. The CDR3 DNA follows: TGCAGCGTTGATGGGAGACCGGGGAACTATGGCTACACCTTC. It encodes CSVDGRPGNYGYTF.

This clone has a single count. V is TRBV5-1 and J is TRBJ2-7; 7 bases map to TRBD1. The germline V gene has CDR1 SGHRS and CDR2 YFSETQ. The V segment lost 3 bases and the J segment 2 bases; nucleotides outside the gene matches: 11. This CDR3 has 16 amino acids. This CDR3 reads CASSSLEPTGTYEQYF. CDR3 sequence (DNA): TGCGCCAGCAGCTCCCTAGAGCCGACAGGGACCTACGAGCAGTACTTC.

This chain uses TRBV2 with TRBJ2-1; weak D call: TRBD2 (7 bases). V was cut by 6 bases and J by 0 bases, with 15 bases left in between. In germline, CDR1 is SNHLY, CDR2 FYNNEI. CDR3 length: 16 amino acids. The CDR3 loop reads CASSDHREGSYNEQFF. The CDR3 DNA follows: TGTGCCAGCAGCGACCACAGGGAGGGCTCCTACAATGAGCAGTTCTTC.

This chain connects TRBV2 to TRBJ2-7; tentative D call: TRBD2 (6 bases). The CDR3 is made up of 14 amino acids. V dropped 2 bases and J dropped 3 bases, with 11 bases sitting between them. Germline-derived CDR1 and CDR2 are SNHLY and FYNNEI. The CDR3 sequence is CASSETPGDYEQYF. The CDR3 nucleotides are TGTGCCAGCAGTGAAACACCGGGGGACTACGAGCAGTACTTC.

The chain employs TRBV5-5 and TRBJ2-3; 10 nucleotides match TRBD2. V dropped 1 base and J dropped 6; count of bases not matched to a gene: 5. Germline CDR1 reads SGHKS; CDR2 reads YYEKEE (reference sequence). The CDR3 spans 15 residues. The CDR3 DNA reads TGTGCCAGCAGCTTGCCTAGCGGGAGAGGGGATACGCAGTATTTT. Protein product: CASSLPSGRGDTQYF.

The chain couples TRBV11-2 to TRBJ1-3, with D unclear. This CDR3 is 16 amino acids long. Per the germline V gene, CDR1 is SGHAT and CDR2 is FQNNGV. V was pared by 5 bases and J by 0 bases, with 14 bases between. The CDR3 DNA is TGTGCCAGCAGCCCCGGTGGGTGGCGCTCTGGAAACACCATATATTTT. This codes for CASSPGGWRSGNTIYF.

The chain is built from TRBV2 and TRBJ2-1; D unresolved. This CDR3 contains 13 residues. The V gene's germline CDR1 is SNHLY and CDR2 FYNNEI. The ends were cut back, 8 bases at V and 5 bases at J, with 13 bases in the middle. CDR3 coding DNA: TGTGCCAGCTGTGGGTGGAAGAACAATGAGCAGTTCTTC. Translation gives CASCGWKNNEQFF.

J is TRBJ2-2 and V is TRBV6-4, with TRBD1 matching 8 bases. CDR3 size: 15 residues. CDR1 is MRHNA and CDR2 is SNTAGT in the germline V gene. J gave up 4 bases and V 5 bases, and 6 bases lay outside the gene matches. The CDR3 coding sequence is TGTGCCAGCAGTCCTGGACAGGGCCCCACCGGGGAGCTGTTTTTT. This sequence encodes CASSPGQGPTGELFF.